This TCR beta chain was captured by sequencing in a study of PD-1 blockade in classical Hodgkin lymphoma. Study background: Nivolumab dosing for patients was 3 mg/kg, administered intravenously every 2 weeks. Study results and limitations: CD4+ but not CD8+ TCR diversity rose significantly by C4D1.

In every patient, relapse followed autologous stem cell transplantation, while exposure to brentuximab vedotin differed. Data came from immunoSEQ multiplex PCR; TCRdb stores just in-frame clones and leaves some out. The repertoire holds 43,000 or so clones, 88% seen once, with roughly a tenth in the top ten. CDR1 and CDR2 from the germline V gene are SGHTS and YDEGEE. Trimming left V 6 bases short and J 8 bases short, with 17 bases between. The CDR3 consists of 13 residues. This clone has a single count. The antigen is unknown. V gene TRBV5-8 combines with J gene TRBJ1-2; D not certain. This receptor was identified in a human donor with classical Hodgkin lymphoma. Sequencing was performed on peripheral blood mononuclear cells (PBMCs), taken at baseline. CDR3 coding DNA: TGTGCCAGCATACCAGGCCTGGGAGGAGGCTACACCTTC. It yields the protein CASIPGLGGGYTF.